This TCR beta chain came from a study of control samples from healthy donors and cancer patients. CDR3 length equals 14 residues. The ends lost 6 bases at V and 7 bases at J; junction bases unmatched: 6. CDR1 is SNHLY, CDR2 FYNNEI, per germline. This clone was seen once. The assay was immunoSEQ multiplex PCR, and TCRdb's table has in-frame clones only and misses some. The data contain about 150,000 clones, roughly 93% of them singletons. The sequenced sample consisted of blood. The V gene is TRBV2, the J gene TRBJ1-5, with 10 bases matching TRBD1. The TCR sequence derives from a man younger than 30 in good health. CDR3 amino acids: CASRGTGAQQPQHF. DNA for the CDR3: TGTGCCAGCAGGGGGACAGGGGCACAGCAGCCCCAGCATTTT.